This paragraph covers one T cell receptor beta chain sequence. With 5 bases removed from V and 2 bases from J, the gap between germline ends came to 13 bases. CDR3 length: 14 amino acids. Germline CDR1 reads LGHNA; CDR2 reads YSLEER. These data come from a study of T-cell memory formation after mild COVID-19. 5'RACE primed at constant segments yielded TCR alpha and TCR beta cDNA libraries bearing sample barcodes and UMIs. TCRdb ran MiXCR on the 5' RACE reads and lists one entry per CDR3 protein. The data contain 500,000 to 550,000 distinct CDR3 sequences, 20% of them singletons. This receptor was identified in an adult woman who had mild COVID-19 (a few samples of this study predate the infection). Cell type and time point are not known. This chain connects TRBV4-3 to TRBJ2-7; TRBD1 is a possible D gene (5 bases). What was sequenced was PBMCs or a T cell subset sorted from them (not recorded which). The CDR3 DNA follows: TGCGCCAGCAGCATGGAGACAGCCACCTACGAGCAGTACTTC. As protein: CASSMETATYEQYF.